This TCR beta chain comes out of a study of blood T cell repertoires in COVID-19. Study-wide context: From the United States, Italy and Spain came samples of acute and convalescent COVID-19. The cDNA or gDNA used as material had been derived from T cells, B-cell-depleted T cells, or PBMCs.

In the original processing: Amplified reference gene primers provided the basis for estimating nucleated cell counts. Data came from immunoSEQ multiplex PCR; TCRdb stores just in-frame clones and leaves some out. V and J calls and clone size are as listed in that table; D and trimming were resolved from the DNA. The repertoire holds 130,000 to 150,000 clones, approximately 85% seen once, with approximately 1.8% in the top ten. The CDR3 totals 15 residues. Germline V gene lookup returns CDR1 MDHEN and CDR2 SYDVKM. V was clipped by 5 bases and J by 6 bases, with 18 bases between them. The chain couples TRBV28 to TRBJ2-3, with a tentative D call TRBD1 (6 bases). The sequenced sample consisted of peripheral blood. This TCR was recovered from a man aged 70 or older with acute or convalescent COVID-19. DNA of the CDR3: TGTGCCAGCAGTGACGACAGGTCCTACGGGGATACGCAGTATTTT. It specifies CASSDDRSYGDTQYF.